This T cell receptor beta chain was sequenced for a study of PD-1 blockade in mismatch repair-deficient tumors. The study's findings and limits: Tumor-resident clones, often undetectable pretreatment in blood, expanded then contracted after pembrolizumab.

The TCR-sequenced patients were a few responders to pembrolizumab. In the case of this clone: Its specificity is unknown.

Method: immunoSEQ multiplex PCR; TCRdb's copy keeps in-frame clones and lacks some. The data hold 50,000 or so clones, with 77% observed a single time. Germline V gene lookup returns CDR1 MNHEY and CDR2 SMNVEV (reference sequence). The CDR3 totals 17 residues. Unmatched junction bases numbered 18, after V lost 10 bases and J lost 6 bases. The chain links TRBV27 to TRBJ1-4; 9 bases agree with TRBD1. The source is an adult with mismatch repair-deficient cancer. The specimen was PBMCs, collected before pembrolizumab treatment. CDR3 sequence (DNA): TGTGCCACCGGGACCGGGACAGGGAAGGGTGGGGATGAAAAACTGTTTTTT. Amino acids: CATGTGTGKGGDEKLFF.